This note documents a single T cell receptor beta chain sequence. Its antigen is not known. The data were taken from a study of shared clonotypes between healthy human individuals. Study-wide points: Several donors held 5% to 5.5% of naive CD4 clonotypes in common. Few donors restricted represented genetic and exposure-history diversity. Sequencing of the sorted subsets was shown by rarefaction to be incomplete despite large depth.

Trimming stripped 2 bases from V and 1 base from J, with 4 bases between. The CDR3 contains 13 residues. From germline, CDR1 is MNHEY and CDR2 SMNVEV (reference sequence). CD8 memory pooled CD45RO+ cells and CCR7-negative CD45RA+ TemRA cells. The protocol was immunoSEQ multiplex PCR, while the TCRdb copy is restricted to in-frame clones and leaves out a portion. The data contain fewer than 100,000 clones, 67% of them seen just once; the ten biggest clones take up about 48%. Sequencing was carried out using memory CD8+ T cells sorted from blood. Subset reported: CD45RO+ cells pooled with CCR7-negative TemRA cells. The clonotype was recovered from a man aged 25 to 40 in good health. The V gene is TRBV27, the J gene TRBJ2-3; D is undetermined. This chain's CDR3 is CASSLPGTDTQYF. In nucleotides, the CDR3 is TGTGCCAGCAGTTTACCGGGCACAGATACGCAGTATTTT.